This TCR beta chain was sequenced in a study of CD4 T cells in relation to SARS-CoV-2 and coronaviruses. Study as a whole: A couple of subjects were Hispanic; patients were under 10 males and a handful of females. Shared crossreactive spike epitopes were mapped to their HLA restriction. Overall study findings and caveats: Culture-expanded clones reflect memory recall rather than primary priming during culture.

Worth noting for this clone: The antigen is unknown.

TCRdb's table, derived via immunoSEQ multiplex PCR, lists solely in-frame clones and lacks some. The sample lists 30,000 to 45,000 clones; roughly 90% were seen once. Per germline, CDR1 SGHRS and CDR2 YFSETQ. V gave up 0 bases and J gave up 0 bases; unmatched junction bases: 2. This CDR3 has 16 residues. Cryopreserved PBMCs were CD4-enriched, then split into naive and memory cells. This receptor was obtained from an adult with COVID-19. The gene calls are TRBV5-1 and TRBJ2-2; 7 bases match TRBD1. The source material was memory CD4+ T cells from PBMCs. The CDR3 reads CASSLGDSTNTGELFF. Here the CDR3 DNA reads TGCGCCAGCAGCTTGGGGGACAGTACGAACACCGGGGAGCTGTTTTTT.